What follows are 23 T cell receptor beta chains derived from one specimen sequenced in a study of T cells after yellow fever vaccination. TCRdb called the 5' RACE reads again in MiXCR, with one record for every CDR3 protein. The profile covers over 300,000 distinct CDR3 sequences, with approximately 4% appearing a single time and roughly 25% taken by the ten largest. The sample in question was PBMCs, obtained 5 days after the yellow fever booster vaccination. These receptors were taken from a man in his late teens or twenties who received the YFV17D yellow fever vaccine.

The rearrangement links TRBV20-1 to TRBJ2-7; the match to TRBD2 covers 11 bases. The CDR3 totals 16 residues. The junction had 8 bases not matched to a gene; V was cut back by 2 bases and J by 2 bases. Germline CDR1 reads DFQATT; CDR2 reads SNEGSKA (reference sequence). CDR3 amino acids: CSARLAGGPTPYEQYV. The CDR3 nucleotides read TGCAGTGCTAGACTAGCGGGGGGTCCTACTCCCTACGAGCAGTACGTC.

This clonotype was seen a few times. The chain uses TRBV7-2 and TRBJ1-2, with D hard to call. This CDR3 contains 13 residues. V gave up 2 bases and J gave up 7 bases, with 11 bases separating them. Germline V lookup: CDR1 SGHTA, CDR2 FQGNSA. In DNA, the CDR3 is TGTGCCAGCAGCTTACACGCCTCTCCTGGCTACACCTTC. The encoded protein is CASSLHASPGYTF.

The V gene is TRBV5-5, the J gene TRBJ1-5; 8 nucleotides match TRBD1. CDR1 and CDR2 (germline): SGHKS, YYEKEE (reference sequence). The CDR3 has 13 residues. V was pared by 4 bases and J by 6 bases, with 3 bases of the junction left unmatched. CDR3 amino acids: CASSMTGVQPQHF. CDR3 in DNA: TGTGCCAGCAGCATGACAGGGGTTCAGCCCCAGCATTTT.

This clonotype was counted only a few times. This chain joins TRBV20-1 and TRBJ2-7, with D possibly being TRBD1 (6 bases). The V gene lost 6 bases and the J gene lost 3 bases, with 15 bases spanning the gap. The CDR3 extends over 13 amino acids. CDR1 is DFQATT, CDR2 SNEGSKA, per germline (reference sequence). CDR3 loop: CSARTGLDYEQYV. The CDR3 DNA follows: TGCAGTGCGAGAACAGGGCTGGACTACGAGCAGTACGTC.

This sequence joins TRBV20-1 and TRBJ1-5; D is possibly TRBD1 (6 bases). The CDR3 has 16 amino acids. The V and J ends lost 0 bases and 5 bases respectively, with 17 bases between them. CDR1 and CDR2 from the germline V gene are DFQATT and SNEGSKA (reference sequence). The CDR3 loop reads CSARERDRGYHQPQHF. DNA of the CDR3: TGCAGTGCTAGAGAGCGTGATAGGGGGTATCATCAGCCCCAGCATTTT.

This rearrangement joins TRBV11-2 to TRBJ2-3; no clear D. This CDR3 has 15 amino acids. Trimming pared 5 bases from V and 2 bases from J, leaving 14 bases between. The germline CDR1 and CDR2 sequences are SGHAT and FQNNGV. The CDR3 reads CASSAERAPTDTQYF. CDR3 sequence (DNA): TGTGCCAGCAGCGCTGAACGGGCCCCCACAGATACGCAGTATTTT. Based on the CDR3 plus reference TRBV11-2 and TRBJ2-3, the full variable domain is EAGVAQSPRYKIIEKRQSVAFWCNPISGHATLYWYQQILGQGPKLLIQFQNNGVVDDSQLPKDRFSAERLKGVDSTLKIQPAKLEDSAVYLCASSAERAPTDTQYFGPGTRLTVL.

This chain uses TRBV7-6 with TRBJ2-3, with a weak D call TRBD1 (5 bases). The CDR3 is made up of 15 amino acids. Trimming left V 5 bases short and J 2 bases short, with 14 bases between. Germline CDR1 reads SGHVS; CDR2 reads FNYEAQ. CDR3 residues: CASSLYPRDTDTQYF. The CDR3 DNA is TGTGCCAGCAGCCTCTACCCCAGGGACACAGATACGCAGTATTTT. The variable domain in full, completed from reference TRBV7-6 and TRBJ2-3, reads GAGVSQSPRYKVTKRGQDVALRCDPISGHVSLYWYRQALGQGPEFLTYFNYEAQQDKSGLPNDRFSAERPEGSISTLTIQRTEQRDSAMYRCASSLYPRDTDTQYFGPGTRLTVL.

This clonotype occurred many times. The chain uses TRBV4-1 and TRBJ1-2; D gene ambiguous. V dropped 1 base and J dropped 8 bases, with 29 bases sitting between them. Looked up from germline, CDR1 is MGHRA and CDR2 is YSYEKL. This CDR3 spans 19 amino acids. CDR3 nucleotides: TGCGCCAGCAGCCAAGTCTTCCCTTTGTTCGGGAATATCGGTGCGGGCTACACCTTC. This encodes CASSQVFPLFGNIGAGYTF.

This clonotype showed up just a few times. The chain carries TRBV12-3 or TRBV12-4 and TRBJ2-1; either TRBD1 or TRBD2 may fit D (7 bases each). CDR3 length: 17 residues. V dropped 8 bases and J dropped 5 bases, with 25 bases sitting between them. The chain's CDR3 is CASPIGRGPFVDNEQFF. In nucleotides, the CDR3 is TGTGCCAGCCCCATAGGGAGGGGGCCGTTTGTGGACAATGAGCAGTTCTTC.

The genes are TRBV9 and TRBJ1-1; D is unresolved. There are 14 residues in the CDR3. CDR1 and CDR2 (germline): SGDLS, YYNGEE. Between the trimmed V and J ends, which lost 4 bases and 4 bases, there was a span of 14 bases. The CDR3 sequence: CASSPWSGFTEAFF. Written as DNA, the CDR3 is TGTGCCAGCAGCCCCTGGAGTGGTTTCACTGAAGCTTTCTTT.

This clonotype was seen more than once but under ten times. The chain recombines TRBV5-6 with TRBJ2-3, with a tentative D call TRBD1 (6 bases). Germline CDR1 is SGHDT and CDR2 is YYEEEE. Trimming took off 2 bases at V and 10 bases at J, with 20 bases between the two ends. CDR3 size: 15 residues. CDR3 bases: TGTGCCAGCAGCTTCCCGGACAGTTCTACTCAGGCGCAGTATTTT. It is translated as CASSFPDSSTQAQYF.

This clonotype has ten or more counts. The chain employs TRBV29-1 and TRBJ2-3, with a tentative D call TRBD2 (7 bases). The CDR3 sequence is 14 residues long. Germline V gives CDR1 SQVTM, CDR2 ANQGSEA. Trimming cost V 0 bases and J 4 bases, with 11 bases left between them. The CDR3 DNA follows: TGCAGCGTTGAAGATCGGGGGGCTCCAGATACGCAGTATTTT. It specifies CSVEDRGAPDTQYF.

This clonotype was picked up many times. The chain links TRBV15 to TRBJ1-1; unclear D gene. CDR1 and CDR2 (germline): LNHNV, YYDKDF (reference sequence). This CDR3 is 13 amino acids long. The ends were cut back, 1 base at V and 2 bases at J, with 5 bases in the middle. In DNA form, the CDR3 reads TGTGCCACCAGCAGAGGAGAAAACACTGAAGCTTTCTTT. As protein: CATSRGENTEAFF.

This clonotype came up many times. This chain links TRBV7-9 with TRBJ1-5; TRBD1 is a possible D gene (6 bases). Germline assignment: CDR1 SEHNR and CDR2 FQNEAQ (reference sequence). The CDR3 has 18 residues. Trimming stripped 4 bases from V and 4 bases from J, with 23 bases between. Here the CDR3 reads CASSSDPGALGRNQPQHF. CDR3 sequence (DNA): TGTGCCAGCAGCTCCGATCCGGGGGCGCTTGGAAGGAATCAGCCCCAGCATTTT.

Comment on this clonotype: One end of the junction is discordant with germline, which a read error may explain. The chain has TRBV5-4 and TRBJ2-1; 8 bases line up with TRBD2. The CDR3 spans 12 residues. The V gene's germline CDR1 is SGHNT and CDR2 YYREEE (reference sequence). The CDR3 here is CASSSLSSGAIF. Here the CDR3 DNA reads TGTGCCAGCAGCTCGTTGAGTAGCGGGGCCATCTTC.

The chain employs TRBV12-2 and TRBJ2-2; TRBD1 is the table's D call and was not checked against the DNA. TRBV12-2 is given as a pseudogene. The length of the CDR3 is 16 residues. CDR3 in DNA: TGTGCAAGTCGCCAAGCGGCGGGGCAGGAGACCGGGGAGCTGTTTTTT. It codes for CASRQAAGQETGELFF.

V is TRBV29-1 and J is TRBJ1-5, with no clear D. Between the trimmed V and J ends, which lost 4 bases and 4 bases, there was a span of 11 bases. This CDR3 spans 13 amino acids. The germline V gene encodes CDR1 SQVTM and CDR2 ANQGSEA. The CDR3 DNA follows: TGCAGCGTTGGTCAGGCAAGTAATCAGCCCCAGCATTTT. Its protein product is CSVGQASNQPQHF.

This clonotype occurred a few times. The chain links TRBV3-2 to TRBJ2-1; the table's D call TRBD2 went unverified against the DNA. TRBV3-2 represents a pseudogene. CDR3 length equals 15 residues. The CDR3 sequence is CASNGGEKVYNEQFF. CDR3 coding DNA: TGTGCCTCAAACGGAGGAGAAAAGGTATACAATGAGCAGTTCTTC.

This clonotype was detected a few times. The rearrangement links TRBV7-9 to TRBJ1-5; 9 nucleotides match TRBD1. There are 18 residues in the CDR3. Germline lookup yields CDR1 SEHNR and CDR2 FQNEAQ (reference sequence). After removal of 4 bases from V and 4 bases from J, the junction contained 14 bases not matched to a gene. CDR3 sequence (DNA): TGTGCCAGCAGCTACTACCACGTAAGGACAGGGGTAAATCAGCCCCAGCATTTT. Protein sequence: CASSYYHVRTGVNQPQHF.

The rearrangement links TRBV5-5 to TRBJ1-6; no definite D call. The CDR3 covers 15 residues. Between the trimmed V and J ends, which lost 4 bases and 7 bases, there was a span of 15 bases. CDR1 is SGHKS and CDR2 is YYEKEE in the germline V gene (reference sequence). This CDR3 is CASSTIVLRNSPLHF. CDR3 DNA sequence: TGTGCCAGCAGCACAATCGTCCTGCGGAATTCACCCCTCCACTTT.

The chain recombines TRBV4-3 with TRBJ1-3; weak D call: TRBD1 (6 bases). The CDR3 is 15 residues long. Trimming took off 4 bases at V and 4 bases at J, with 14 bases between the two ends. CDR1 is LGHNA, CDR2 YSLEER, per germline. CDR3 DNA sequence: TGCGCCAGCAGCCCAGCCAGGGGACCAGGAAACACCATATATTTT. This translates into CASSPARGPGNTIYF.

The sample holds many counts of this clonotype. CDR3 sequence reads: CASSPPGVGAKNIQYF. The CDR3 region has the DNA TGTGCCAGCAGTCCTCCCGGGGTCGGGGCCAAAAACATTCAGTACTTC. V and J are TRBV6-5 and TRBJ2-4; a weak D match, TRBD2 (5 bases). The CDR3 has 16 residues. V gave up 5 bases and J gave up 1 base, with 15 bases separating them. Germline-derived CDR1 and CDR2 are MNHEY and SVGAGI.

This clonotype was observed a few times. DNA of the CDR3: TGCAGTGCTACCCTGGAAGATTCACCCCTCCACTTT. Translating gives CSATLEDSPLHF. This chain joins TRBV20-1 and TRBJ1-6; no clear D. This CDR3 contains 12 residues. V was cut by 4 bases and J by 8 bases, with 9 bases left in between. In germline, CDR1 is DFQATT, CDR2 SNEGSKA (reference sequence).